This paragraph reports one T cell receptor beta chain. The data were obtained in a study of blood T cell repertoires in COVID-19. At the level of the study: The samples span acute and convalescent COVID-19 from the United States, Italy and Spain. PBMCs, B-cell-depleted T cells, or T cells provided the cDNA or gDNA that made up the material.

Method: immunoSEQ multiplex PCR; TCRdb's copy keeps in-frame clones and lacks some. The sample has about 83,000 clones; roughly 76% are singletons. Germline-derived CDR1 and CDR2 are MDHEN and SYDVKM. The CDR3 loop spans 14 amino acids. V lost 6 bases and J 7 bases, leaving 16 bases between the germline ends. This receptor was taken from a woman of 80 years or more with active or convalescent COVID-19. The source material was peripheral blood. The chain is built from TRBV28 and TRBJ1-5, with D tentatively TRBD1 (5 bases). CDR3 sequence (DNA): TGTGCCAGCAGGGGGGGGGTAGACACACAGCCCCAGCATTTT. Encoded protein: CASRGGVDTQPQHF.